Presented here are 22 T cell receptor beta chains from one specimen sequenced in a study of response to subunit inactivated influenza vaccine. From the RT-PCR reads, TCRdb called clonotypes with MiXCR, one entry per CDR3 protein. The table lists more than 550,000 distinct CDR3 sequences, around 11% of them singletons. The sample was also reused in another study, on T cells expressing NK-cell markers. In that study: 5'RACE template switching with UMIs generated TCR beta cDNA.

The sample consisted of PBMCs from blood, taken on the day of vaccination. These receptors originate from a man between 50 and 59 years old who received an inactivated influenza vaccine.

The table lists this clonotype with many counts. The J gene is TRBJ2-3, the V gene TRBV12-3 or TRBV12-4; 10 bases line up with TRBD2. J was trimmed by 1 base and V by 7 bases; bases with no gene match: 5. The CDR3 spans 15 residues. CDR3 sequence reads: CASKQTSGGTDTQYF. The CDR3 DNA is TGTGCCAGCAAACAAACTAGCGGGGGCACAGATACGCAGTATTTT.

V gene TRBV30 combines with J gene TRBJ2-7; maybe TRBD2 (6 bases). Germline-derived CDR1 and CDR2 are GTSNPN and SVGIG (reference sequence). The CDR3 spans 15 residues. The V gene lost 4 bases and the J gene lost 6 bases, with 22 bases spanning the gap. CDR3 sequence reads: CAWNPMGSLGGEQYF. The CDR3, as DNA: TGTGCCTGGAACCCGATGGGCAGCCTGGGGGGCGAGCAGTACTTC.

The rearrangement uses TRBV6-2 or TRBV6-3 and TRBJ2-5; 7 bases map to TRBD1. The germline V gene has CDR1 MNHEY and CDR2 SVGEGT. This CDR3 is 17 amino acids long. V trimming: 2 bases; J trimming: 2 bases; junction bases outside the gene matches: 11. The CDR3: CASSYPTGAPQQETQYF. In DNA, the CDR3 is TGTGCCAGCAGTTACCCCACAGGGGCCCCCCAACAAGAGACCCAGTACTTC.

This clonotype occurred a few times. The J gene is TRBJ2-7, the V gene TRBV20-1; 10 bases line up with TRBD2. The CDR3 is 14 residues long. Per the germline V gene, CDR1 is DFQATT and CDR2 is SNEGSKA (reference sequence). The trim removed 5 bases at V and 3 bases at J, leaving 7 bases unmatched. The CDR3 DNA follows: TGCAGTGCTGAACCTGGGACTAGCGTCTACGAGCAGTACTTC. Protein product: CSAEPGTSVYEQYF.

This clonotype was detected ten times or more. The chain carries TRBV29-1 and TRBJ2-4, with 7 bases that match TRBD2. The J segment lost 6 bases and the V segment lost 7 bases, leaving 12 bases of the junction unmatched. This CDR3 region has 14 residues. Germline values: CDR1 SQVTM, CDR2 ANQGSEA. Here the CDR3 DNA reads TGCAGCGGCTCCCCGCGGGGGAATATAAACATTCAGTACTTC. Translation: CSGSPRGNINIQYF. Filled out from reference TRBV29-1 and TRBJ2-4, the complete variable domain reads SAVISQKPSRDICQRGTSLTIQCQVDSQVTMMFWYRQQPGQSLTLIATANQGSEATYESGFVIDKFPISRPNLTFSTLTVSNMSPEDSSIYLCSGSPRGNINIQYFGAGTRLSVL.

This clonotype was detected only a few times. The chain uses TRBV20-1 and TRBJ1-1, with 9 bases matching TRBD1. The CDR3 runs to 13 residues. Trimming removed 4 bases from V and 5 bases from J; junction bases left unmatched: 5. The germline V gene encodes CDR1 DFQATT and CDR2 SNEGSKA (reference sequence). CDR3: CSAKTGGRTEAFF. CDR3 bases: TGCAGTGCTAAGACAGGGGGTAGGACTGAAGCTTTCTTT.

In its sample, this clonotype was seen a few times. The chain has TRBV19 and TRBJ1-5; possibly TRBD1 for D (5 bases). The germline V gene encodes CDR1 LNHDA and CDR2 SQIVND (reference sequence). The CDR3 length is 14 residues. V dropped 7 bases and J dropped 5 bases, with 15 bases sitting between them. The chain's CDR3 is CASTGPRADQPQHF. The CDR3 nucleotides read TGTGCCAGTACAGGCCCCAGGGCCGATCAGCCCCAGCATTTT.

This clonotype was counted a few times. The gene calls are TRBV9 and TRBJ2-7; D is uncertain. CDR1 and CDR2 from the germline V gene are SGDLS and YYNGEE. V was shortened by 0 bases and J by 6 bases, with 7 bases between the two germline ends. This CDR3 is 12 amino acids long. In DNA, the CDR3 is TGTGCCAGCAGCGTAGATCAGAGCGAGCAGTACTTC. This translates into CASSVDQSEQYF.

The chain is built from TRBV5-1 and TRBJ2-1; possible D gene TRBD2, 7 bases. The ends were cut back, 7 bases at V and 7 bases at J, with 9 bases in the middle. There are 11 residues in the CDR3. The germline CDR1 and CDR2 sequences are SGHRS and YFSETQ. The CDR3 nucleotides read TGCGCCAGCGGGGGGGCTAATGAGCAGTTCTTC. This sequence encodes CASGGANEQFF.

This chain joins TRBV7-2 and TRBJ2-4; the match to TRBD1 covers 7 bases. Germline V gene lookup returns CDR1 SGHTA and CDR2 FQGNSA. With 4 bases clipped from V and 13 bases from J, the junction kept 4 bases outside the gene matches. CDR3 length: 11 amino acids. CDR3 loop: CASSYDRVQYF. CDR3 DNA sequence: TGTGCCAGCAGCTATGACAGGGTGCAGTACTTC. The full variable domain, rest sourced from reference TRBV7-2 and TRBJ2-4, is GAGVSQSPSNKVTEKGKDVELRCDPISGHTALYWYRQSLGQGLEFLIYFQGNSAPDKSGLPSDRFSAERTGGSVSTLTIQRTQQEDSAVYLCASSYDRVQYFGAGTRLSVL.

There are a few counts of this clonotype. The chain is built from TRBV27 and TRBJ1-1, with D hard to call. The CDR3 totals 12 residues. V lost 5 bases and J 7 bases, leaving 11 bases between the germline ends. Per the germline V gene, CDR1 is MNHEY and CDR2 is SMNVEV (reference sequence). CDR3 region: CASSPLVGEAFF. The CDR3 DNA is TGTGCCAGCAGTCCTTTAGTCGGTGAAGCTTTCTTT.

The sample holds many counts of this clonotype. This chain connects TRBV18 to TRBJ2-5; D not certain. The CDR3 is made up of 12 amino acids. V was trimmed by 4 bases and J by 0 bases, leaving 3 bases between them. Per germline, CDR1 KGHSH and CDR2 LQKENI. As DNA, the CDR3 is TGTGCCAGCTCACAGAACCAAGAGACCCAGTACTTC. This sequence encodes CASSQNQETQYF.

Regarding this clonotype: The junction differs from germline at one of its ends, possibly a read error. This sequence joins TRBV20-1 and TRBJ2-7, with D possibly matching TRBD2 (6 bases). Germline V CDR1 and CDR2: DFQATT, SNEGSKA (reference sequence). The CDR3 loop spans 16 amino acids. The CDR3 bases are TGCTGTGCTAGAAGGATGGTTGGACTACTGAACTACGAGCAGTACTTC. This gives the protein CCARRMVGLLNYEQYF.

The rearrangement joins TRBV6-1 to TRBJ2-1; 13 bases align to TRBD2. Germline V gene data show CDR1 as MNHNS and CDR2 as SASEGT. CDR3 length: 14 amino acids. With 7 bases clipped from V and 8 bases from J, the junction kept 5 bases outside the gene matches. The CDR3 bases are TGTGCCAGCATCCGGACTAGCGGGAGCTATGAGCAGTTCTTC. Translating it yields CASIRTSGSYEQFF.

This sequence joins TRBV6-2 or TRBV6-3 and TRBJ2-7; D is ambiguous. Deletions cut 6 bases from V and 3 bases from J, with 12 bases between. CDR3 length equals 13 residues. CDR1 is MNHEY and CDR2 is SVGEGT in the germline V gene. The CDR3 loop reads CASSHPGLYEQYF. DNA for the CDR3: TGTGCCAGCAGCCACCCCGGTCTCTACGAGCAGTACTTC.

This clonotype has more than one count but fewer than ten. DNA for the CDR3: TGCAGTGCTAGACCTGACAGTCTTGGCTACACCTTC. Protein sequence: CSARPDSLGYTF. The chain has TRBV20-1 and TRBJ1-2; the D gene is possibly TRBD1 (5 bases). CDR1 is DFQATT, CDR2 SNEGSKA, per germline (reference sequence). V gave up 2 bases and J gave up 7 bases, with 11 bases separating them. The CDR3 covers 12 residues.

This clonotype has only a few counts. The chain uses TRBV6-2 or TRBV6-3 and TRBJ2-1; weak D call: TRBD2 (5 bases). The CDR3 has 16 amino acids. The V gene's germline CDR1 is MNHEY and CDR2 SVGEGT. With 6 bases removed from V and 4 bases from J, the gap between germline ends came to 19 bases. The CDR3 DNA reads as TGTGCCAGCAGCCCCTGGGCCGGGTCGGGGTACAATGAGCAGTTCTTC. Translating gives CASSPWAGSGYNEQFF.

The J gene is TRBJ1-4, the V gene TRBV12-3 or TRBV12-4, with 9 nucleotides matching TRBD1. The CDR3 runs to 15 residues. Unmatched junction bases numbered 8, after V lost 6 bases and J lost 6 bases. The CDR3 DNA reads as TGTGCCAGCAGACGCCCGGGACAGGGTGATGAAAAACTGTTTTTT. Residues: CASRRPGQGDEKLFF.

V is TRBV5-1 and J is TRBJ2-6, with D perhaps TRBD1 (5 bases). CDR1 is SGHRS and CDR2 is YFSETQ in the germline V gene. V lost 0 bases to trimming and J lost 0 bases, with 7 bases between them. This CDR3 region has 16 residues. CDR3: CASSLVRASGANVLTF. The CDR3 DNA is TGCGCCAGCAGCTTGGTCAGGGCCTCTGGGGCCAACGTCCTGACTTTC.

The chain's CDR3 is CAWSRQPTDTQYF. CDR3 sequence (DNA): TGTGCCTGGAGTAGACAGCCCACAGATACGCAGTATTTT. The chain carries TRBV30 and TRBJ2-3, with D perhaps TRBD1 (5 bases). CDR1 is GTSNPN, CDR2 SVGIG, per germline (reference sequence). V was clipped by 2 bases and J by 2 bases, with 8 bases between them. The CDR3 is 13 residues long. Based on the CDR3 plus reference TRBV30 and TRBJ2-3, the full variable domain is SQTIHQWPATLVQPVGSPLSLECTVEGTSNPNLYWYRQAAGRGLQLLFYSVGIGQISSEVPQNLSASRPQDRQFILSSKKLLLSDSGFYLCAWSRQPTDTQYFGPGTRLTVL.

The CDR3 DNA follows: TGTGCCAGCAGTGGAGGACTAGCGGAGTCCTACGAGCAGTACTTC. Translated, it gives CASSGGLAESYEQYF. V usage is TRBV2 and J usage is TRBJ2-7; 10 bases match TRBD2. V trimming: 4 bases; J trimming: 1 base; junction bases outside the gene matches: 4. The CDR3 totals 15 residues. Germline CDR1 is SNHLY and CDR2 is FYNNEI.

In this sample, this clonotype turned up once. The chain has TRBV15 and TRBJ2-1; D possibly matches TRBD1 or TRBD2 (5 bases each). The CDR3 covers 14 residues. Germline loops: CDR1 LNHNV, CDR2 YYDKDF (reference sequence). V shed 7 bases and J shed 4 bases, with 14 bases lying between them. DNA for the CDR3: TGTGCCACCAAAGGTCGGGGCTGGTACAATGAGCAGTTCTTC. Translation: CATKGRGWYNEQFF.